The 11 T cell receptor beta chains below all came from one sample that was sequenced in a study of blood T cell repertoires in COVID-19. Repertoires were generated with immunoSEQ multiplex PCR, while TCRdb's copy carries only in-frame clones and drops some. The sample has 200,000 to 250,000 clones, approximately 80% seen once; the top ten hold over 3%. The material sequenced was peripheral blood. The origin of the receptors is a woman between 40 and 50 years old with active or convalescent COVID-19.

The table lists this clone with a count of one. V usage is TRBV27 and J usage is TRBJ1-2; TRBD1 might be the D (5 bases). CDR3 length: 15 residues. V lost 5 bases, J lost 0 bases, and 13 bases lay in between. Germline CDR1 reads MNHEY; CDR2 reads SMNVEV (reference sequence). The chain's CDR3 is CASSPWTSSNYGYTF. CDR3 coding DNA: TGTGCCAGCAGTCCGTGGACAAGTTCTAACTATGGCTACACCTTC.

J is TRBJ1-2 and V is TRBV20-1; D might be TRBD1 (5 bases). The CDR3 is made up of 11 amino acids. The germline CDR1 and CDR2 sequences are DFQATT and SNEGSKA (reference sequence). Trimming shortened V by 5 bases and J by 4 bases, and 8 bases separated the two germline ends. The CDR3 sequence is CSAGAVYGYTF. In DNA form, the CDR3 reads TGCAGTGCTGGGGCGGTCTATGGCTACACCTTC.

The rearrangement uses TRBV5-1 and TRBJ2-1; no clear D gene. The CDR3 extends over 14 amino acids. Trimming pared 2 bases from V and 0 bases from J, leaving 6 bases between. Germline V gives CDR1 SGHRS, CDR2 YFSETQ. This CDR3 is CASSFTSSYNEQFF. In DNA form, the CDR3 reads TGCGCCAGCAGCTTTACAAGCTCCTACAATGAGCAGTTCTTC.

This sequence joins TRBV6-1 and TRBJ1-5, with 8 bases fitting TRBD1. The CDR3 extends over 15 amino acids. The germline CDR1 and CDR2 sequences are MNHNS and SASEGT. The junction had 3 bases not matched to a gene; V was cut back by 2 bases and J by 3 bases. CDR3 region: CASSEMTGDNQPQHF. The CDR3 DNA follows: TGTGCCAGCAGTGAAATGACAGGGGACAATCAGCCCCAGCATTTT.

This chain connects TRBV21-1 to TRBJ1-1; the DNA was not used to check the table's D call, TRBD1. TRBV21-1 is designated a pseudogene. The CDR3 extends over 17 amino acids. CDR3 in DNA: TGTGCCAGCAGCATCCGAAACAGGGCTCGGGGGAACACTGAAGCTTTCTTT. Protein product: CASSIRNRARGNTEAFF.

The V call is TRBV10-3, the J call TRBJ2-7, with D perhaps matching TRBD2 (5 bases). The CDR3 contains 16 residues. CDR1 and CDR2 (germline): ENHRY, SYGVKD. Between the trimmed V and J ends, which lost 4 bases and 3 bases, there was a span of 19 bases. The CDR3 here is CAISGPSSGTYYEQYF. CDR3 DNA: TGTGCCATCAGTGGGCCATCCAGCGGAACCTACTACGAGCAGTACTTC.

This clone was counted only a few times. The CDR3 nucleotides read TGTGCCAGCACTGGGGCCCAACGCACAGATACGCAGTATTTT. This translates into CASTGAQRTDTQYF. V usage is TRBV6-5 and J usage is TRBJ2-3; tentative D call: TRBD1 (5 bases). This CDR3 has 14 residues. The germline CDR1 and CDR2 sequences are MNHEY and SVGAGI. With 7 bases removed from V and 1 base from J, the gap between germline ends came to 12 bases.

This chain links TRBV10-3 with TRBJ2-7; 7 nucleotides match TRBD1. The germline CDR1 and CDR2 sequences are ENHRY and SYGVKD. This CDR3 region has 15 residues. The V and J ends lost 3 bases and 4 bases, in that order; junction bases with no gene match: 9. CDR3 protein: CAISDRQGMGYEQYF. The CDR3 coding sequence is TGTGCCATCAGTGACCGACAGGGTATGGGATACGAGCAGTACTTC.

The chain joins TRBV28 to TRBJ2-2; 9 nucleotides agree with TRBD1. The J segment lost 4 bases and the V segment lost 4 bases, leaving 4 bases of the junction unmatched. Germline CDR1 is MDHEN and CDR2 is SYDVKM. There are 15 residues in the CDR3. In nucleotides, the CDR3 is TGTGCCAGCAGTTCGACAGGGGGTCGCACCGGGGAGCTGTTTTTT. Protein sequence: CASSSTGGRTGELFF.

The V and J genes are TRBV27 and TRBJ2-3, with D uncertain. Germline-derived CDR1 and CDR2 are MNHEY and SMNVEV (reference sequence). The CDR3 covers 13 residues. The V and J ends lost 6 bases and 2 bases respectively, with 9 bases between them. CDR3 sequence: CASSRYLTDTQYF. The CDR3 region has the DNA TGTGCCAGCAGCCGGTATCTCACAGATACGCAGTATTTT.

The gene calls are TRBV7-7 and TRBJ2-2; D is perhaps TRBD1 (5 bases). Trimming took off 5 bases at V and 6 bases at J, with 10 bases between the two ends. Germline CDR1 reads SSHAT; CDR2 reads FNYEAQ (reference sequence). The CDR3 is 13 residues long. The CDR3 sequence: CASSAAGPGELFF. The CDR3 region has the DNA TGTGCCAGCAGCGCAGCAGGGCCCGGGGAGCTGTTTTTT.